These 10 T cell receptor beta chains were sequenced from one sample in a study of blood T cells in healthy people across ages. A second PCR of roughly 6 to 12 cycles used a sample-barcoded 5' primer and a J-beta primer mix. TCRdb passed the 5' RACE reads through MiXCR, listing each CDR3 protein once. The sample yields about 1.1 million distinct CDR3 sequences, roughly two fifths seen once. Sequences were obtained from blood. Source of these receptors: a man younger than 35 in good health.

The chain is built from TRBV5-1 and TRBJ1-1; the D is unclear. This CDR3 region has 15 residues. The V end was cut by 0 bases, the J end by 0 bases, with 9 bases between. Germline V gene data show CDR1 as SGHRS and CDR2 as YFSETQ. The CDR3 here is CASSLDGSLNTEAFF. The CDR3, as DNA: TGCGCCAGCAGCTTGGACGGCAGTTTGAACACTGAAGCTTTCTTT.

This clonotype was counted ten times or more. The chain is built from TRBV12-3 or TRBV12-4 and TRBJ2-1; no definite D call. V gave up 2 bases and J gave up 9 bases, with 5 bases separating them. This CDR3 has 11 amino acids. As DNA, the CDR3 is TGTGCCAGCAGTTTACAGACTGAGCAGTTCTTC. This gives the protein CASSLQTEQFF.

The gene calls are TRBV20-1 and TRBJ2-7; D is possibly TRBD1 (6 bases). The length of the CDR3 is 14 residues. Germline V CDR1 and CDR2: DFQATT, SNEGSKA (reference sequence). V was shortened by 1 base and J by 0 bases, with 10 bases between the two germline ends. CDR3 nucleotide sequence: TGCAGTGCTAGAGGTGGACAGAGCTCCTACGAGCAGTACTTC. Its translation is CSARGGQSSYEQYF.

Worth noting for this clonotype: This may be a read error, as it is one base from a much larger clone. The chain combines TRBV4-1 with TRBJ2-1, with a tentative D call TRBD1 (5 bases). This CDR3 is built from 14 residues. Germline loops: CDR1 MGHRA, CDR2 YSYEKL. With 3 bases removed from V and 4 bases from J, the gap between germline ends came to 10 bases. In nucleotides, the CDR3 is TGCGCCAGCAGCCACGAGGACACTTACAATGAGCAGTTCTTC. It specifies CASSHEDTYNEQFF.

This clonotype was counted between two and nine times. This chain joins TRBV20-1 and TRBJ2-1; no clear D gene. The germline V gene has CDR1 DFQATT and CDR2 SNEGSKA (reference sequence). The CDR3 length is 15 residues. V lost 0 bases, J lost 4 bases, and 13 bases lay in between. In DNA form, the CDR3 reads TGCAGTGCTAGAGATCAGCAGGCCCCTTACAATGAGCAGTTCTTC. Translated, it gives CSARDQQAPYNEQFF.

The rearrangement uses TRBV29-1 and TRBJ2-1; TRBD1 matches at 7 bases. Germline trimming cut 7 bases from V and 2 bases from J; bases unmatched to any gene: 8. CDR3 length equals 14 residues. Germline values: CDR1 SQVTM, CDR2 ANQGSEA. Written as DNA, the CDR3 is TGCAGCGCCGGAAGGGGGCTAACCTACAATGAGCAGTTCTTC. Its protein is CSAGRGLTYNEQFF.

The rearrangement uses TRBV20-1 and TRBJ2-1; weak D call: TRBD2 (5 bases). The J call is in doubt because the DNA end fits TRBJ2-7 better. Germline values: CDR1 DFQATT, CDR2 SNEGSKA (reference sequence). The CDR3 runs to 16 residues. CDR3 sequence (DNA): TGCAGTGCTAGAGATGATATACGGGGTATCTACAACGAGCAGTACTTC. Encoded protein: CSARDDIRGIYNEQYF.

The rearrangement joins TRBV29-1 to TRBJ1-1; a possible D gene is TRBD1 (6 bases). CDR3 size: 13 residues. Germline assignment: CDR1 SQVTM and CDR2 ANQGSEA. Trimming stripped 3 bases from V and 3 bases from J, with 11 bases between. The CDR3, as DNA: TGCAGCGTTGAGAGAACAGGGTACACTGAAGCTTTCTTT. The encoded protein is CSVERTGYTEAFF.

Worth noting for this clonotype: A much larger clone differs by one base, so this may be a read error. This rearrangement joins TRBV7-2 to TRBJ2-7, with D tentatively TRBD2 (5 bases). Trimming cost V 6 bases and J 7 bases, with 16 bases left between them. Germline CDR1 and CDR2: SGHTA and FQGNSA. The CDR3 covers 13 residues. The CDR3 loop is CASRSGLNNEQYF. CDR3 nucleotides: TGTGCCAGCAGAAGCGGCCTGAACAATGAGCAGTACTTC.

The chain joins TRBV6-6 to TRBJ1-4; tentatively, D is TRBD1 (6 bases). Germline V gene sequence: CDR1 MNHNY, CDR2 SVGAGI (reference sequence). The CDR3 runs 16 residues. The V gene lost 4 bases and the J gene lost 7 bases, with 19 bases spanning the gap. Written as DNA, the CDR3 is TGTGCCAGCAGTTGCTCACCTTCGGGGGGCTTTGAAAAACTGTTTTTT. Amino acid sequence: CASSCSPSGGFEKLFF.